This TCR beta chain comes out of a study of cytomegalovirus exposure and HLA in healthy donors. Donors counted as nominally healthy when sampled, yet unrecorded immune exposures were likely. The length of the CDR3 is 13 residues. V shed 3 bases and J 6 bases; nucleotides not matched to a gene: 4. The V gene's germline CDR1 is KGHSH and CDR2 LQKENI. The PCR used 60 Vbeta and 13 Jbeta primers. Method: immunoSEQ multiplex PCR; TCRdb's copy keeps in-frame clones and lacks some. Altogether hundreds of thousands of clones are present, 70% being singletons, with the ten largest covering about 3%. As regards this clone: The antigen remains undetermined.

Study results and limitations: By HLA locus, TCR association rates varied in a later analysis, with DRB1 showing the most and HLA-C the fewest. A later analysis reportedly identified an Asian-associated ancestry cluster as carrying fewer N-insertions than the roughly 700-donor mean. One variant, a missense change in DCLRE1C, was linked in a later analysis to TCR beta V- and J-gene trimming.

V is TRBV18 and J is TRBJ1-1; 7 bases line up with TRBD1. Specimen: PBMCs. The sequence was collected from a man between 40 and 49 years old in good health and CMV-seropositive. The CDR3, as DNA: TGTGCCAGCTCACCCGCGACAGGGCCTGAAGCTTTCTTT. As protein: CASSPATGPEAFF.